These 23 T cell receptor beta chains were sequenced from one sample in a study of T cell clones after liver transplantation. The repertoire was sequenced with immunoSEQ multiplex PCR; TCRdb's copy has only in-frame clones and lacks some. The table records 68,000 or so clones, about 92% of them present only once. Sequencing was performed on CD4+ T cells from blood, taken approximately 26 months after liver transplant. The receptor set was obtained from a human patient who received a liver transplant. The graft donor may be the source of some T cells.

V and J are TRBV2 and TRBJ2-7, with a weak D call TRBD2 (5 bases). Trimming left V 3 bases short and J 2 bases short, with 11 bases between. Per the germline V gene, CDR1 is SNHLY and CDR2 is FYNNEI. The CDR3 covers 14 residues. CDR3 in amino acids: CASSDAGATYEQYF. The CDR3 DNA follows: TGTGCCAGCAGTGATGCGGGCGCCACCTACGAGCAGTACTTC.

The chain has TRBV5-1 and TRBJ2-1, with 9 bases aligning to TRBD2. The germline gives CDR1 SGHRS, CDR2 YFSETQ. Trimming removed 4 bases from V and 7 bases from J; junction bases left unmatched: 15. The CDR3 is made up of 17 amino acids. The CDR3 DNA is TGCGCCAGCAGCCCCGGGACTAGCCCCCTCGTAGGAAATGAGCAGTTCTTC. This gives the protein CASSPGTSPLVGNEQFF.

The chain carries TRBV28 and TRBJ1-3; D is uncertain. Trimming took off 6 bases at V and 3 bases at J, with 18 bases between the two ends. The CDR3 is 16 residues long. The germline CDR1 and CDR2 sequences are MDHEN and SYDVKM. The chain's CDR3 is CASRPHQEVVGNTIYF. The CDR3 DNA sequence: TGTGCCAGCAGACCCCATCAGGAGGTCGTTGGAAACACCATATATTTT.

The chain couples TRBV21-1 to TRBJ2-1; TRBD2 is the table's D call, not checked against the DNA. TRBV21-1 is recorded as a pseudogene. This CDR3 spans 17 amino acids. CDR3 nucleotide sequence: TGTGCCAGCAGCAGGTGCGGGACTAGCCCATTCCTGGATGAGCAGTTCTTC. Translation: CASSRCGTSPFLDEQFF.

The chain has TRBV6-4 and TRBJ1-5; D gene uncertain. Germline CDR1 is MRHNA and CDR2 is SNTAGT. With 7 bases removed from V and 3 bases from J, the gap between germline ends came to 19 bases. The length of the CDR3 is 16 residues. CDR3 region: CASNPSPDMLNQPQHF. CDR3 in DNA: TGTGCCAGCAACCCTTCACCCGACATGCTCAATCAGCCCCAGCATTTT.

With regard to this clone: This sequence may be a read error, since a much larger clone differs from it by one base. This chain joins TRBV30 and TRBJ2-7; TRBD2 matches at 7 bases. Germline CDR1 GTSNPN, CDR2 SVGIG (reference sequence). Trimming cost V 4 bases and J 4 bases; bases outside gene matches: 10. The CDR3 length is 14 residues. The CDR3 protein is CAWNSISGAYEQYF. In nucleotides, the CDR3 is TGTGCCTGGAATTCGATCAGCGGGGCTTACGAGCAGTACTTC.

This chain uses TRBV28 with TRBJ1-2, with 10 bases fitting TRBD1. The CDR3 has 15 amino acids. From germline, CDR1 is MDHEN and CDR2 SYDVKM. The junction had 3 bases not matched to a gene; V was cut back by 3 bases and J by 2 bases. CDR3: CASSFPGQGNYGYTF. CDR3 bases: TGTGCCAGCAGTTTTCCGGGACAGGGGAACTATGGCTACACCTTC.

The rearrangement links TRBV19 to TRBJ1-5; D perhaps matches TRBD1 (6 bases). Germline CDR1 is LNHDA and CDR2 is SQIVND (reference sequence). There are 14 residues in the CDR3. Trimming cost V 5 bases and J 5 bases, with 13 bases left between them. In nucleotides, the CDR3 is TGTGCCAGTAGTCATACAGGGAACCATCAGCCCCAGCATTTT. Translating it yields CASSHTGNHQPQHF.

The chain employs TRBV4-3 and TRBJ2-3; D remains unclear. V was pared by 4 bases and J by 0 bases, with 14 bases between. This CDR3 has 16 amino acids. CDR1 and CDR2 from the germline V gene are LGHNA and YSLEER. The DNA of the CDR3 is TGCGCCAGCAGCCCGATACGGCGGTTTAGCACAGATACGCAGTATTTT. Amino acid sequence: CASSPIRRFSTDTQYF.

The genes are TRBV19 and TRBJ1-5; TRBD1 might be the D (6 bases). V was shortened by 7 bases and J by 5 bases, with 21 bases between the two germline ends. The CDR3 has 16 amino acids. The germline V gene has CDR1 LNHDA and CDR2 SQIVND (reference sequence). The CDR3, as DNA: TGTGCCAGTACCCCCCCCACGCGCAGGGGCTATCAGCCCCAGCATTTT. Translating it yields CASTPPTRRGYQPQHF.

The chain carries TRBV5-1 and TRBJ2-1; TRBD2 matches at 10 bases. V dropped 5 bases and J dropped 7; count of bases not matched to a gene: 6. From germline, CDR1 is SGHRS and CDR2 YFSETQ. CDR3 length: 14 amino acids. CDR3 residues: CASRGLATGNEQFF. Written as DNA, the CDR3 is TGCGCCAGCAGGGGACTAGCGACGGGTAATGAGCAGTTCTTC.

The J gene is TRBJ1-2, the V gene TRBV29-1, with D possibly matching TRBD1 (6 bases). The germline gives CDR1 SQVTM, CDR2 ANQGSEA. The germline V and J ends were trimmed by 1 base and 5 bases, with 11 bases remaining between them. This CDR3 comprises 13 residues. Written as DNA, the CDR3 is TGCAGCGTTGAAGGGACAGAGGGGTATGGCTACACCTTC. Protein product: CSVEGTEGYGYTF.

The chain uses TRBV28 and TRBJ2-7; D is possibly TRBD2 (5 bases). The V and J ends lost 4 bases and 10 bases respectively, with 11 bases between them. The CDR3 spans 11 residues. The germline V gene has CDR1 MDHEN and CDR2 SYDVKM. CDR3 nucleotides: TGTGCCAGCAGTTCCCGGGGTCCCCAGTACTTC. Residues: CASSSRGPQYF.

The rearrangement links TRBV6-6 to TRBJ2-7; 9 positions match TRBD1. This CDR3 spans 16 amino acids. The V gene end was trimmed by 3 bases and the J gene end by 5 bases; junction bases not matched to a gene: 11. The germline gives CDR1 MNHNY, CDR2 SVGAGI (reference sequence). The DNA for the CDR3 is TGTGCCAGCAGTTATTCCCTCGGGACAGGGTCCCACGAGCAGTACTTC. Translation: CASSYSLGTGSHEQYF.

The chain is built from TRBV7-2 and TRBJ1-3; unclear D gene. Deletions cut 2 bases from V and 7 bases from J, with 3 bases between. Germline CDR1 and CDR2: SGHTA and FQGNSA. The CDR3 sequence is 11 residues long. CDR3 nucleotide sequence: TGTGCCAGCAGCTTATTTAACACCATATATTTT. Encoded protein: CASSLFNTIYF.

The chain recombines TRBV4-2 with TRBJ1-2, with 10 nucleotides matching TRBD1. The CDR3 loop spans 14 amino acids. Germline V gene lookup returns CDR1 LGHNA and CDR2 YNFKEQ. Unmatched junction bases numbered 0, after V lost 4 bases and J lost 1 base. CDR3 DNA: TGTGCCAGCAGCCGGACAGGGGGTAACTATGGCTACACCTTC. Its translation is CASSRTGGNYGYTF.

The V gene is TRBV29-1, the J gene TRBJ2-6; no firm D call. Germline V CDR1 and CDR2: SQVTM, ANQGSEA. The CDR3 covers 12 residues. V was clipped by 6 bases and J by 0 bases, with 3 bases between them. The CDR3 reads CSVNSGANVLTF. DNA of the CDR3: TGCAGCGTGAACTCTGGGGCCAACGTCCTGACTTTC.

This chain joins TRBV18 and TRBJ2-5, with 8 bases identical to TRBD1. The V gene end was trimmed by 5 bases and the J gene end by 1 base; junction bases not matched to a gene: 3. This CDR3 region has 14 residues. Germline loops: CDR1 KGHSH, CDR2 LQKENI. CDR3 bases: TGTGCCAGCTCAGCAACAGGGGGCCAAGAGACCCAGTACTTC. Translating it yields CASSATGGQETQYF. The whole variable domain, filled in from reference TRBV18 and TRBJ2-5, reads NAGVMQNPRHLVRRRGQEARLRCSPMKGHSHVYWYRQLPEEGLKFMVYLQKENIIDESGMPKERFSAEFPKEGPSILRIQQVVRGDSAAYFCASSATGGQETQYFGPGTRLLVL.

The rearrangement links TRBV27 to TRBJ2-1; D is unresolved. The CDR3 length is 15 residues. Trimming cost V 4 bases and J 0 bases, with 10 bases left between them. Germline V gene data show CDR1 as MNHEY and CDR2 as SMNVEV (reference sequence). In nucleotides, the CDR3 is TGTGCCAGCAGTTCAATTCAGAGCTCCTACAATGAGCAGTTCTTC. Translating it yields CASSSIQSSYNEQFF.

J is TRBJ1-1 and V is TRBV11-2; no firm D call. The CDR3 runs to 13 residues. Trimming cost V 8 bases and J 2 bases, with 12 bases left between them. The germline V gene encodes CDR1 SGHAT and CDR2 FQNNGV. For the CDR3, the DNA is TGTGCCAGCGCCCGGGGAAGTAACACTGAAGCTTTCTTT. Residues: CASARGSNTEAFF.

This chain's CDR3 is CASSPITGGSSYEQYF. CDR3 DNA sequence: TGTGCCAGCTCCCCAATAACGGGCGGGAGCTCCTACGAGCAGTACTTC. This rearrangement joins TRBV18 to TRBJ2-7; 7 bases line up with TRBD2. The CDR3 has 16 residues. Germline CDR1 and CDR2: KGHSH and LQKENI. V lost 6 bases and J lost 0; bases outside the gene matches: 11. Full variable domain (rest looked up from reference TRBV18 and TRBJ2-7): NAGVMQNPRHLVRRRGQEARLRCSPMKGHSHVYWYRQLPEEGLKFMVYLQKENIIDESGMPKERFSAEFPKEGPSILRIQQVVRGDSAAYFCASSPITGGSSYEQYFGPGTRLTVT.

V is TRBV18 and J is TRBJ2-3; possibly TRBD1 for D (6 bases). The V and J ends lost 0 bases and 6 bases respectively, with 13 bases between them. This CDR3 is 15 amino acids long. Germline CDR1 and CDR2: KGHSH and LQKENI. The chain's CDR3 is CASSPPGRGPDTQYF. CDR3 DNA sequence: TGTGCCAGCTCACCACCGGGCAGGGGCCCTGATACGCAGTATTTT.

The gene calls are TRBV5-1 and TRBJ2-7; 9 bases map to TRBD2. CDR3 length: 15 residues. V was clipped by 0 bases and J by 5 bases; unmatched bases: 6. The V gene's germline CDR1 is SGHRS and CDR2 YFSETQ. This CDR3 reads CASSLGFSGSHEQYF. The CDR3 DNA is TGCGCCAGCAGCTTGGGCTTTAGCGGGAGCCACGAGCAGTACTTC.